Below, 27 T cell receptor beta chains from the same sample are listed, as sequenced in a study of T cell responses to AZD1222 COVID-19 vaccine. Clones were read by immunoSEQ multiplex PCR, and TCRdb kept only the in-frame ones, dropping some. The table lists fewer than 180,000 clones, 75% to 95% of them singletons. This material consisted of peripheral blood, taken 28 days after the second AZD1222 dose. All receptors derive from an adult who received the AZD1222 COVID-19 vaccine.

The chain joins TRBV18 to TRBJ1-2, with 7 bases lining up with TRBD1. CDR3 length equals 14 residues. Unmatched junction bases numbered 5, after V lost 1 base and J lost 6 bases. Germline V gene data show CDR1 as KGHSH and CDR2 as LQKENI. The CDR3 is CASSPLDRANGYTF. The CDR3 nucleotides are TGTGCCAGCTCACCACTCGACAGGGCGAATGGCTACACCTTC.

J is TRBJ1-1 and V is TRBV11-2; perhaps TRBD1 as D (6 bases). V gave up 1 base and J gave up 6 bases, with 12 bases separating them. The CDR3 totals 14 residues. Germline V gene data show CDR1 as SGHAT and CDR2 as FQNNGV. The CDR3 is CASSLVTGKAEAFF. CDR3 DNA sequence: TGTGCCAGCAGCTTAGTCACAGGGAAAGCTGAAGCTTTCTTT.

V gene TRBV6-1 combines with J gene TRBJ2-7; TRBD2 aligns across 8 bases. Trimming at V came to 2 bases and at J to 4 bases, leaving 7 bases not matched to a gene. CDR1 MNHNS and CDR2 SASEGT come from the germline V gene. CDR3 size: 15 residues. The CDR3 here is CASSELAGTRYEQYF. The CDR3, as DNA: TGTGCCAGCAGTGAACTGGCCGGGACTAGATACGAGCAGTACTTC.

This chain joins TRBV5-1 and TRBJ2-5, with D possibly TRBD2 on 6 matching bases. The CDR3 length is 14 residues. CDR1 and CDR2 (germline): SGHRS, YFSETQ. V was cut by 3 bases and J by 3 bases, with 12 bases left in between. The CDR3 nucleotides read TGCGCCAGCAGCTCAAGCGGAGGGGAAGAGACCCAGTACTTC. It is translated as CASSSSGGEETQYF.

The DNA of the CDR3 is TGTGCCAGCAGTTACTCAGTGTCAGCGGACCAAGAGACCCAGTACTTC. Protein product: CASSYSVSADQETQYF. The rearrangement joins TRBV6-6 to TRBJ2-5, with D perhaps TRBD2 (5 bases). Between the trimmed V and J ends, which lost 0 bases and 0 bases, there was a span of 11 bases. The CDR3 runs 16 residues. CDR1 and CDR2 from the germline V gene are MNHNY and SVGAGI (reference sequence).

CDR3 nucleotide sequence: TGCGCCAGCAGCTTGGCTCCCCAAGAGACCCAGTACTTC. Translation: CASSLAPQETQYF. V gene TRBV5-1 combines with J gene TRBJ2-5; D is unresolved. The germline V and J ends were trimmed by 0 bases and 1 base, with 4 bases remaining between them. This CDR3 has 13 amino acids. Germline assignment: CDR1 SGHRS and CDR2 YFSETQ.

On this clone itself: The same CDR3 arises from other DNA sequences in this sample as well. The genes are TRBV6-4 and TRBJ1-5; D unclear. The CDR3 sequence is 13 residues long. Germline CDR1 and CDR2: MRHNA and SNTAGT. The V end lost 3 bases, the J end lost 6 bases, and 9 bases lay between the germline ends. The CDR3 here is CASSDRVGQPQHF. The CDR3 bases are TGTGCCAGCAGTGATCGAGTCGGTCAGCCCCAGCATTTT.

This clone was seen more than once but under ten times. The CDR3 nucleotides are TGTGCCAGCAGTTCGTACACGACTCGGGCAGATACGCAGTATTTT. Protein product: CASSSYTTRADTQYF. This chain connects TRBV27 to TRBJ2-3; no clear D gene. CDR3 length: 15 amino acids. The V gene's germline CDR1 is MNHEY and CDR2 SMNVEV (reference sequence). The ends were cut back, 4 bases at V and 4 bases at J, with 15 bases in the middle.

The V and J genes are TRBV18 and TRBJ2-3; 7 bases fit TRBD2. CDR3 length: 16 amino acids. J was trimmed by 0 bases and V by 2 bases; bases with no gene match: 5. CDR1 and CDR2 from the germline V gene are KGHSH and LQKENI. CDR3 loop: CASSPIGRPSTDTQYF. DNA of the CDR3: TGTGCCAGCTCACCAATCGGGAGGCCAAGCACAGATACGCAGTATTTT.

V is TRBV18 and J is TRBJ2-7, with TRBD2 matching over 7 bases. The CDR3 covers 15 residues. With V trimmed by 2 bases and J by 7 bases, 11 bases remained unmatched. Germline V gene sequence: CDR1 KGHSH, CDR2 LQKENI. CDR3 coding DNA: TGTGCCAGCTCACCAGCAGTCGCAGCGGGGCAGGAGCAGTACTTC. It encodes CASSPAVAAGQEQYF.

On this clone itself: Other DNA sequences in the same sample also yield this CDR3. This chain connects TRBV6-5 to TRBJ2-2; D is uncertain. CDR3 length: 11 amino acids. The V gene lost 2 bases and the J gene lost 6 bases, with 1 base spanning the gap. Germline assignment: CDR1 MNHEY and CDR2 SVGAGI. The CDR3 coding sequence is TGTGCCAGCAGTTACGCCGGGGAGCTGTTTTTT. Translated, it gives CASSYAGELFF.

Notes on this clone: The DNA is omitted, as the CDR3 cannot be located on it reliably, and the CDR3 follows TCRdb's listing. The rearrangement joins TRBV30 to TRBJ1-6. Germline V gene lookup returns CDR1 GTSNPN and CDR2 SVGIG (reference sequence). The CDR3 is 13 amino acids long, termini counted. The CDR3 is CAWGDFRGSPLHF.

This clone was seen only a few times. The chain uses TRBV5-1 and TRBJ2-7; D remains unclear. The V gene's germline CDR1 is SGHRS and CDR2 YFSETQ. CDR3 length: 13 amino acids. Trimming took off 7 bases at V and 0 bases at J, with 11 bases between the two ends. The CDR3 here is CASPEMDSYEQYF. The CDR3 DNA sequence: TGCGCCAGCCCGGAAATGGACTCCTACGAGCAGTACTTC.

V and J are TRBV5-1 and TRBJ2-1; TRBD2 matches 10 bases. Losses at the gene ends were 4 bases for V and 4 bases for J; bases not matched to a gene: 2. The CDR3 runs 14 residues. Germline assignment: CDR1 SGHRS and CDR2 YFSETQ. The CDR3 spells CASSGAGGYNEQFF. The DNA for the CDR3 is TGCGCCAGCAGCGGAGCGGGAGGGTACAATGAGCAGTTCTTC.

This chain links TRBV7-9 with TRBJ1-1; TRBD1 matches 7 bases. CDR1 is SEHNR and CDR2 is FQNEAQ in the germline V gene (reference sequence). The CDR3 loop spans 13 amino acids. V dropped 5 bases and J dropped 10; count of bases not matched to a gene: 10. CDR3 protein: CASSPIPGQRAFF. The CDR3 DNA reads TGTGCCAGCAGCCCAATACCGGGACAGAGAGCTTTCTTT.

The chain couples TRBV19 to TRBJ2-1; either TRBD1 or TRBD2 may supply D (5 bases each). The V end lost 4 bases, the J end lost 0 bases, and 16 bases lay between the germline ends. This CDR3 contains 17 residues. The germline CDR1 and CDR2 sequences are LNHDA and SQIVND (reference sequence). CDR3 in DNA: TGTGCCAGTAGTAAAGGGGCTAGCCGGAGCTCCTACAATGAGCAGTTCTTC. Translated: CASSKGASRSSYNEQFF.

V gene TRBV10-3 combines with J gene TRBJ1-2; D might be TRBD1 (5 bases). The V end was cut by 10 bases, the J end by 6 bases, with 24 bases between. In germline, CDR1 is ENHRY, CDR2 SYGVKD. This CDR3 contains 15 residues. Written as DNA, the CDR3 is TGTGCCACCACGGGCCAAATCGGGGGGTTCGATGGCTACACCTTC. Translating it yields CATTGQIGGFDGYTF.

The chain is built from TRBV25-1 and TRBJ1-1; 10 positions agree with TRBD1. V trimming: 3 bases; J trimming: 3 bases; junction bases outside the gene matches: 13. Per the germline V gene, CDR1 is MGHDK and CDR2 is SYGVNS. The CDR3 loop spans 18 amino acids. The CDR3 loop is CASSDTDRGPFMDTEAFF. The CDR3 DNA reads TGTGCCAGCAGTGACACCGACAGGGGGCCTTTTATGGACACTGAAGCTTTCTTT.

The chain recombines TRBV6-5 with TRBJ2-5; 8 bases match TRBD1. J was trimmed by 1 base and V by 4 bases; bases with no gene match: 5. The germline gives CDR1 MNHEY, CDR2 SVGAGI. This CDR3 contains 15 residues. CDR3 protein: CASSSGTGSQETQYF. The CDR3 bases are TGTGCCAGCAGTTCCGGGACAGGTTCCCAAGAGACCCAGTACTTC.

The chain's CDR3 is CSQRGGTEAFF. CDR3 DNA: TGCAGTCAACGGGGAGGAACTGAAGCTTTCTTT. This chain uses TRBV20-1 with TRBJ1-1; D gene uncertain. The V gene lost 8 bases and the J gene lost 5 bases, with 12 bases spanning the gap. CDR3 length equals 11 residues. Germline CDR1 DFQATT, CDR2 SNEGSKA (reference sequence).

The chain carries TRBV5-5 and TRBJ2-1, with D uncertain. Trimming shortened V by 0 bases and J by 2 bases, and 9 bases separated the two germline ends. The CDR3 is 15 amino acids. The V gene's germline CDR1 is SGHKS and CDR2 YYEKEE (reference sequence). The CDR3 spells CASSLDGVPYNEQFF. CDR3 DNA: TGTGCCAGCAGCTTGGATGGGGTCCCCTACAATGAGCAGTTCTTC.

The J gene is TRBJ2-1, the V gene TRBV6-5; 10 nucleotides line up with TRBD2. This CDR3 is 16 amino acids long. In germline, CDR1 is MNHEY, CDR2 SVGAGI. Losses at the gene ends were 2 bases for V and 4 bases for J; bases not matched to a gene: 5. The CDR3 nucleotides read TGTGCCAGCAGTTACGACACTAGCGGGATTTACAATGAGCAGTTCTTC. Amino acids: CASSYDTSGIYNEQFF.

This sequence joins TRBV29-1 and TRBJ2-7; D unresolved. Trimming cost V 5 bases and J 4 bases, with 9 bases left between them. This CDR3 has 11 residues. In germline, CDR1 is SQVTM, CDR2 ANQGSEA. The CDR3 spells CSVRPPYEQYF. CDR3 DNA sequence: TGCAGCGTTAGGCCGCCTTACGAGCAGTACTTC.

The gene calls are TRBV19 and TRBJ2-6; D may correspond to TRBD1 or TRBD2 (5 bases each). The CDR3 has 15 amino acids. Looked up from germline, CDR1 is LNHDA and CDR2 is SQIVND (reference sequence). V was shortened by 5 bases and J by 0 bases, with 8 bases between the two germline ends. CDR3 loop: CASSQGPSGANVLTF. The DNA for the CDR3 is TGTGCCAGTAGTCAGGGACCCTCTGGGGCCAACGTCCTGACTTTC.

The chain joins TRBV6-4 to TRBJ1-1, with D perhaps matching TRBD1 (5 bases). CDR1 is MRHNA, CDR2 SNTAGT, per germline. The length of the CDR3 is 15 residues. Between the trimmed V and J ends, which lost 2 bases and 3 bases, there was a span of 13 bases. The chain's CDR3 is CASSDRTGGDTEAFF. CDR3 bases: TGTGCCAGCAGTGACCGGACGGGGGGGGACACTGAAGCTTTCTTT.

The V and J genes are TRBV6-5 and TRBJ1-5; weak D call: TRBD1 (5 bases). The CDR3 totals 13 residues. The V and J ends lost 1 base and 6 bases respectively, with 7 bases between them. The germline gives CDR1 MNHEY, CDR2 SVGAGI. This CDR3 is CASSYWGGQPQHF. CDR3 DNA sequence: TGTGCCAGCAGTTACTGGGGGGGTCAGCCCCAGCATTTT.

CDR3 residues: CASSIRSGGGNQPQHF. Written as DNA, the CDR3 is TGTGCCAGTAGTATTAGGTCCGGGGGGGGCAATCAGCCCCAGCATTTT. J is TRBJ1-5 and V is TRBV19; TRBD1 is a possible D gene (5 bases). V was trimmed by 3 bases and J by 2 bases, leaving 14 bases between them. CDR3 size: 16 residues. Germline V lookup: CDR1 LNHDA, CDR2 SQIVND (reference sequence).